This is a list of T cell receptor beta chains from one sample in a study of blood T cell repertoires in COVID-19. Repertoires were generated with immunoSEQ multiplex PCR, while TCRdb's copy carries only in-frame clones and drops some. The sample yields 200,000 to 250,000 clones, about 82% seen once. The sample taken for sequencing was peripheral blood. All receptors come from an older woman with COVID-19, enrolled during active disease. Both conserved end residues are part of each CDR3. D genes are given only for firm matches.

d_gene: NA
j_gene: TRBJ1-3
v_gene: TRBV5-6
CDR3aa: CASSLGTESGNTIYF

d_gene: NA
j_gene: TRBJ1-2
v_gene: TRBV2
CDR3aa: CASSGVVDSFDGYTF

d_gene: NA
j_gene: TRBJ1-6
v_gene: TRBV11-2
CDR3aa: CASSIGVTPLHF

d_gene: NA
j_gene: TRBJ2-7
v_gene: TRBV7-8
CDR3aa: CASSLRVRGYEQYF

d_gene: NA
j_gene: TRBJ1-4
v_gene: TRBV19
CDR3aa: CASSIDTGEKLFF

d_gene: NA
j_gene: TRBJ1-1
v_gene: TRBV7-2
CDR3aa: CASSLATTPNTEAFF

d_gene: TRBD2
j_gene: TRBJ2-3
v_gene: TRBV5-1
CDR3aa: CASSLALAGFTDTQYF

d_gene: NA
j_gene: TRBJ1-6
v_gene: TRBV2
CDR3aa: CASSPSVSPLHF

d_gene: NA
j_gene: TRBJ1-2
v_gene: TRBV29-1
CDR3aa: CSVVSGGSYTF

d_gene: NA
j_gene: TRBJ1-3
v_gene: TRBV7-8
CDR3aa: CASSLGTTGNTIYF

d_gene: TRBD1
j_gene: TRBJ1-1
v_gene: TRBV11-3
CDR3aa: CASSSYSGQANTEAFF

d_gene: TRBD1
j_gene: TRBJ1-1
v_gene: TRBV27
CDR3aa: CASSLIGQGGRNTEAFF

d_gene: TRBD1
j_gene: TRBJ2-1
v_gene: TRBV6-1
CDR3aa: CASSERTGLTYNEQFF

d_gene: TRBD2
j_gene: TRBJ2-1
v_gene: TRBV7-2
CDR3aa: CASSWGLADYNEQFF